This section outlines one T cell receptor beta chain sequence together with its context. This sample stems from a study of shared clonotypes between healthy human individuals. This table comes from immunoSEQ multiplex PCR, and its TCRdb copy is limited to in-frame clones, with some not included. There are 2 million to 2.5 million clones in the sample; about 95% occur only once, and 0.9% to 1.4% lies in the top ten. The CDR3 totals 13 residues. The V gene's germline CDR1 is MNHEY and CDR2 SVGAGI. V lost 0 bases and J lost 7, with 7 bases in between. It was CD45RO-negative cells, positively selected for CCR7, that made up naive CD8 cells, with terminally differentiated effector memory CD45RA+ cells excluded.

The V gene is TRBV6-5, the J gene TRBJ1-5; D is ambiguous. The receptor was isolated from a young man in good health. Sample: naive CD8+ T cells sorted from blood. The CDR3 protein is CASSYSWGQPQHF. The CDR3 DNA follows: TGTGCCAGCAGTTACTCGTGGGGACAGCCCCAGCATTTT.